A single sample gave rise to the 2 T cell receptor beta chains below, sequenced in a study of T cells after yellow fever vaccination (dated by TCRdb to about 2019). This specimen's treatment or condition label, per the study, means: live attenuated yellow fever vaccine strain. The receptor library was made with 5' RACE. The run used an Illumina HiSeq 2500. TCRdb's own reprocessing of the public reads used fastp at Q25 and MiXCR and kept productive beta chains. Every CDR3 protein is listed once, alongside the most common genes and DNA of its rows. The sample table lists around 230,000 distinct CDR3 sequences, roughly 6.3% of them with a count of one. About 1% of the sample is in the top ten clones. The specimen comprised CD4+ T cells sorted from PBMCs, sampled on the day of the yellow fever booster vaccination. Receptor source: a man aged 25 to 45 who received the YFV17D yellow fever vaccine.

This clonotype has at least ten counts. The V and J genes are TRBV5-6 and TRBJ2-7; D is perhaps TRBD2 (5 bases). CDR1 and CDR2 (germline): SGHDT, YYEEEE. With 2 bases removed from V and 1 base from J, the gap between germline ends came to 16 bases. The CDR3 spans 16 residues. The CDR3 nucleotides are TGTGCCAGCAGCTTAACCCCGTCCGGGGTTTCCTACGAGCAGTACTTC. It is translated as CASSLTPSGVSYEQYF.

This clonotype was found many times. The V gene is TRBV19, the J gene TRBJ2-7; the D gene is possibly TRBD1 (7 bases). This CDR3 is built from 17 residues. Germline loops: CDR1 LNHDA, CDR2 SQIVND (reference sequence). V shed 4 bases and J shed 9 bases, with 28 bases lying between them. Written as DNA, the CDR3 is TGTGCCAGTAGTACCCCCTTTAACCAGCAGGGGGGCCAGCGGCAGTACTTC. Residues: CASSTPFNQQGGQRQYF.